This is a list of T cell receptor beta chains from one sample in a study of cytomegalovirus exposure and HLA in healthy donors. Here immunoSEQ multiplex PCR was the method, and the copy in TCRdb shows in-frame clones only, minus some. The sample consists of over 100,000 clones, 55% to 65% of them appearing once. Specimen: PBMCs. The source of these receptors is a young woman in good health and CMV-seronegative. The CDR3 runs from the conserved cysteine through the conserved F or W.

CDR3 length: 18; V gene: TRBV19; J gene: TRBJ2-7; CDR3 protein: CASSHPTPTSGSSYEQYF
CDR3 length: 15; V gene: TRBV2; J gene: TRBJ1-1; CDR3 protein: CASSEATRMNTEAFF
CDR3 length: 13; V gene: TRBV19; J gene: TRBJ2-4; CDR3 protein: CASRQGAGNIQYF
CDR3 length: 14; V gene: TRBV7-2; J gene: TRBJ1-3; CDR3 protein: CASSLGGPGNTIYF
CDR3 length: 14; V gene: TRBV4-1; J gene: TRBJ2-5; CDR3 protein: CASSLSGLGKTQYF
CDR3 length: 13; V gene: TRBV4-3; J gene: TRBJ1-1; CDR3 protein: CASSTGLNTEAFF
CDR3 length: 14; V gene: TRBV30; J gene: TRBJ1-2; CDR3 protein: CAWSHTGGSYGYTF
CDR3 length: 16; V gene: TRBV7-8; J gene: TRBJ1-1; CDR3 protein: CASSLVVENFDTEAFF
CDR3 length: 14; V gene: TRBV28; J gene: TRBJ1-2; CDR3 protein: CASSFGGGSYGYTF
CDR3 length: 14; V gene: TRBV2; J gene: TRBJ2-5; CDR3 protein: CASFSGRLQETQYF
CDR3 length: 15; V gene: TRBV29-1; J gene: TRBJ2-1; CDR3 protein: CSVGASGSAYNEQFF
CDR3 length: 15; V gene: TRBV18; J gene: TRBJ1-6; CDR3 protein: CASSAQGVENSPLHF
CDR3 length: 16; V gene: TRBV19; J gene: TRBJ2-7; CDR3 protein: CASSIAGRGTSYEQYF
CDR3 length: 17; V gene: TRBV13; J gene: TRBJ2-1; CDR3 protein: CASSRLATSGKPNEQFF
CDR3 length: 14; V gene: TRBV28; J gene: TRBJ1-5; CDR3 protein: CAGGVGGRDQPQHF
CDR3 length: 15; V gene: TRBV19; J gene: TRBJ2-3; CDR3 protein: CASSIRDRVGGTQYF